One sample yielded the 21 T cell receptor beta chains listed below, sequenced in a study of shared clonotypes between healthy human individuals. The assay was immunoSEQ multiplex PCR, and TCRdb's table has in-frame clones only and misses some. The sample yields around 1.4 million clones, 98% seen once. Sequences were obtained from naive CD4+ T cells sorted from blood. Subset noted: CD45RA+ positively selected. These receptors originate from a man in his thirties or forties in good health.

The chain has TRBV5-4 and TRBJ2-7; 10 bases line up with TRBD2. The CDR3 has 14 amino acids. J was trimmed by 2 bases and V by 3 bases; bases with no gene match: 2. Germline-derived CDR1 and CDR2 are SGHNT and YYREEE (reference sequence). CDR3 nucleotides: TGTGCCAGCAGCTACACTAGCGGGACCTACGAGCAGTACTTC. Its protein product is CASSYTSGTYEQYF. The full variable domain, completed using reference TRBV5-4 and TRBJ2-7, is ETGVTQSPTHLIKTRGQQVTLRCSSQSGHNTVSWYQQALGQGPQFIFQYYREEENGRGNFPPRFSGLQFPNYSSELNVNALELDDSALYLCASSYTSGTYEQYFGPGTRLTVT.

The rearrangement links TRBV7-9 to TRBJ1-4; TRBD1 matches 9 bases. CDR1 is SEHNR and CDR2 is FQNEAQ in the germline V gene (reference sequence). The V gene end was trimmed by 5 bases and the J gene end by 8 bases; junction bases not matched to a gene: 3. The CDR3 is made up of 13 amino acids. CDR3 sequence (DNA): TGTGCCAGCAGCGCAGGGACAGGGGAAAAACTGTTTTTT. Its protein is CASSAGTGEKLFF.

CDR3: CASTNGVGEQFF. CDR3 nucleotides: TGTGCCAGCACCAACGGGGTGGGTGAGCAGTTCTTC. The chain links TRBV6-5 to TRBJ2-1, with a tentative D call TRBD2 (5 bases). This CDR3 has 12 amino acids. V shed 7 bases and J shed 9 bases, with 13 bases lying between them. Germline V gene lookup returns CDR1 MNHEY and CDR2 SVGAGI.

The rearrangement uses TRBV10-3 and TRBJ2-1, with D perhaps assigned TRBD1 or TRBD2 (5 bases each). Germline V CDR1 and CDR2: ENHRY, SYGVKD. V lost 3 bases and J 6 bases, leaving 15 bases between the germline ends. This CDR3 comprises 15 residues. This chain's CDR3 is CAISDPGTRSNEQFF. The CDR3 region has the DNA TGTGCCATCAGTGACCCCGGGACCCGAAGCAATGAGCAGTTCTTC.

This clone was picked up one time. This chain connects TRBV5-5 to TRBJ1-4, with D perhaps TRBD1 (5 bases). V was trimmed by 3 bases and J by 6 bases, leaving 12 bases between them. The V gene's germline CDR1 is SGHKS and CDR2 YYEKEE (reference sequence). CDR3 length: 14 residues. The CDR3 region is CASSYGGRDEKLFF. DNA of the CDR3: TGTGCCAGCAGCTATGGAGGCAGGGATGAAAAACTGTTTTTT.

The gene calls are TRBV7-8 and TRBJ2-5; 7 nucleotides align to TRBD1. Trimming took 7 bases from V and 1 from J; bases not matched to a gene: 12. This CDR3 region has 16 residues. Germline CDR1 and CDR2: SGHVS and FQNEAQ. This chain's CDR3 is CASTPVETGIQETQYF. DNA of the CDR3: TGTGCCAGCACCCCGGTGGAGACAGGGATCCAAGAGACCCAGTACTTC.

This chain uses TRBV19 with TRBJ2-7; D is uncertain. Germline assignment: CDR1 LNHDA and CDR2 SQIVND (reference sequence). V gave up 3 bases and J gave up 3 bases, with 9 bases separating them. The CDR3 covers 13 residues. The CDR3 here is CASSIRVFYEQYF. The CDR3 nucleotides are TGTGCCAGTAGTATTCGGGTTTTCTACGAGCAGTACTTC.

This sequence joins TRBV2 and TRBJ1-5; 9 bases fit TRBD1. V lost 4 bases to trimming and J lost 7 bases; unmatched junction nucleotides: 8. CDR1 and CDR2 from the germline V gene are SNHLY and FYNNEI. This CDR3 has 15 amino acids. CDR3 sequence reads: CASSAGQGGQQPQHF. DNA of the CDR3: TGTGCCAGCAGTGCGGGACAGGGTGGCCAACAGCCCCAGCATTTT. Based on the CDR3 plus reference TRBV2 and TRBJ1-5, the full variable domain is EPEVTQTPSHQVTQMGQEVILRCVPISNHLYFYWYRQILGQKVEFLVSFYNNEISEKSEIFDDQFSVERPDGSNFTLKIRSTKLEDSAMYFCASSAGQGGQQPQHFGDGTRLSIL.

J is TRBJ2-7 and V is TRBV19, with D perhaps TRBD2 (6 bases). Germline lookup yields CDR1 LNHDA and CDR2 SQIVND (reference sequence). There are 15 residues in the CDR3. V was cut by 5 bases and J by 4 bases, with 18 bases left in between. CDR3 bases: TGTGCCAGTAGTGGGGGGTCCGGGATATTATACGAGCAGTACTTC. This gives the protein CASSGGSGILYEQYF.

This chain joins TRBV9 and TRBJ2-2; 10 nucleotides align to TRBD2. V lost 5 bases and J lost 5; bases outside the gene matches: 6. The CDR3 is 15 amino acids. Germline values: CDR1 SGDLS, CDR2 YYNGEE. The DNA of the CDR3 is TGTGCCAGCAGTCGGACTAGCGGAATTACCGGGGAGCTGTTTTTT. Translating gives CASSRTSGITGELFF. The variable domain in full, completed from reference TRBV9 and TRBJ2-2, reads DSGVTQTPKHLITATGQRVTLRCSPRSGDLSVYWYQQSLDQGLQFLIQYYNGEERAKGNILERFSAQQFPDLHSELNLSSLELGDSALYFCASSRTSGITGELFFGEGSRLTVL.

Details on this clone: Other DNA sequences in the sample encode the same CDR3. CDR3 nucleotides: TGTGCCAGCAGTCCGGGAACGAACTCTGGAAACACCATATATTTT. Its translation: CASSPGTNSGNTIYF. V usage is TRBV28 and J usage is TRBJ1-3, with D unresolved. CDR3 size: 15 residues. V shed 5 bases and J shed 0 bases, with 11 bases lying between them. CDR1 MDHEN and CDR2 SYDVKM come from the germline V gene.

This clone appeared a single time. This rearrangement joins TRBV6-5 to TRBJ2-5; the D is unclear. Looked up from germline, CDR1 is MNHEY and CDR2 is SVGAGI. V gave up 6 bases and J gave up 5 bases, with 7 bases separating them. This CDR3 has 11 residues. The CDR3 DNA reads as TGTGCCAGCAGCATGCGGGAGACCCAGTACTTC. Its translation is CASSMRETQYF.

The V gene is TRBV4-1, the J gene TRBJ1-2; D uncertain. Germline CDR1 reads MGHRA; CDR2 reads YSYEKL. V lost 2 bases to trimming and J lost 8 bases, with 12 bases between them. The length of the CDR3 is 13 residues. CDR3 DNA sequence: TGCGCCAGCAGCCAATCAGACTGGTGGGGCTACACCTTC. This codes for CASSQSDWWGYTF.

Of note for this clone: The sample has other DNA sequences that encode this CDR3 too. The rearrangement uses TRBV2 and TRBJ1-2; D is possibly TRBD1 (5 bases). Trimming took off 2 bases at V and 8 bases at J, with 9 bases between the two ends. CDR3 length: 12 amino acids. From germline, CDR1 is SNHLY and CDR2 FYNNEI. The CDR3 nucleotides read TGTGCCAGCAGTGAACAGGGAGCAGGCTACACCTTC. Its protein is CASSEQGAGYTF.

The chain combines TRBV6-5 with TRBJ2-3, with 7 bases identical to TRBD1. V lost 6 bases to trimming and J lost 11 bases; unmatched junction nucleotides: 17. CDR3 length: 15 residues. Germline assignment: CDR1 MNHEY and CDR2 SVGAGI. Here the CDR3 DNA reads TGTGCCAGCAGACCCAGGACAGGCGCTCCAGCCGAGCAGTATTTT. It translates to CASRPRTGAPAEQYF.

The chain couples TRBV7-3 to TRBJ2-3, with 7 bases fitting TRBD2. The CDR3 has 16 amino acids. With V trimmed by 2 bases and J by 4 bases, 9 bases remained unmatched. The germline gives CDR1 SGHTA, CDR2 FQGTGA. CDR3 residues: CASSLGRGSSADTQYF. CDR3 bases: TGTGCCAGCAGCTTAGGTCGCGGGAGTAGCGCAGATACGCAGTATTTT. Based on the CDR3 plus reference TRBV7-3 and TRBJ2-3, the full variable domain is GAGVSQTPSNKVTEKGKYVELRCDPISGHTALYWYRQSLGQGPEFLIYFQGTGAADDSGLPNDRFFAVRPEGSVSTLKIQRTERGDSAVYLCASSLGRGSSADTQYFGPGTRLTVL.

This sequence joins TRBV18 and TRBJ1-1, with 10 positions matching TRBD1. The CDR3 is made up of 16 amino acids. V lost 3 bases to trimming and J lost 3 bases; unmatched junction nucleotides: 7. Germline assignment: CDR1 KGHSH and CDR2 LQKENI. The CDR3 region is CASSPFGQGEDTEAFF. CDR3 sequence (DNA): TGTGCCAGCTCACCCTTCGGACAGGGGGAGGACACTGAAGCTTTCTTT. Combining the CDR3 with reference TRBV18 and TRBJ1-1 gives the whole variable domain NAGVMQNPRHLVRRRGQEARLRCSPMKGHSHVYWYRQLPEEGLKFMVYLQKENIIDESGMPKERFSAEFPKEGPSILRIQQVVRGDSAAYFCASSPFGQGEDTEAFFGQGTRLTVV.

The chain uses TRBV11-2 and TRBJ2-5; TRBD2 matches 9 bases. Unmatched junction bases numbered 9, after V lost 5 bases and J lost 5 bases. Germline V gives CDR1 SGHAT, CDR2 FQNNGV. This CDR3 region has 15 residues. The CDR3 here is CASSPRGREGETQYF. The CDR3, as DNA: TGTGCCAGCAGCCCCCGCGGGAGGGAAGGGGAGACCCAGTACTTC.

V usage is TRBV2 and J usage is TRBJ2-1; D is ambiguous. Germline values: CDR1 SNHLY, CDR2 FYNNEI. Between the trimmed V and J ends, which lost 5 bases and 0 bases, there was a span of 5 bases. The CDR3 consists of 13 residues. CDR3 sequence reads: CASSRSSYNEQFF. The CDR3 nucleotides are TGTGCCAGCAGTCGCAGCTCCTACAATGAGCAGTTCTTC.

The CDR3 sequence: CASSEQDLRNSYEQYF. Written as DNA, the CDR3 is TGTGCCAGCAGTGAACAGGACCTGAGGAACTCCTACGAGCAGTACTTC. V usage is TRBV6-1 and J usage is TRBJ2-7; D not certain. CDR1 and CDR2 (germline): MNHNS, SASEGT. V was clipped by 2 bases and J by 0 bases, with 14 bases between them. The CDR3 covers 16 residues.

For the CDR3, the DNA is TGTGCCAGCAGTCCGGTCTTGGGTTTCGCGTACGAGCAGTACTTC. Translated: CASSPVLGFAYEQYF. The gene calls are TRBV28 and TRBJ2-7; no firm D call. CDR1 MDHEN and CDR2 SYDVKM come from the germline V gene. Trimming stripped 5 bases from V and 4 bases from J, with 18 bases between. The CDR3 consists of 15 residues.